The clone carrying this T cell receptor beta chain was counted a few times. Its antigen remains unidentified. Germline CDR1 is WSHSY and CDR2 is SAAADI. Germline trimming cut 0 bases from V and 4 bases from J; bases unmatched to any gene: 2. CDR3 length: 14 amino acids. TCRdb passed the RT-PCR reads through MiXCR, listing each CDR3 protein once. The data contain 700,000 to 900,000 distinct CDR3 sequences, approximately 21% of them seen just once; the ten biggest clones take up roughly 10%. The data derive from a study of response to subunit inactivated influenza vaccine. General observations from the study: Each seasonal flu vaccination may recruit only limited new T cells, authors suggested.

The chain employs TRBV10-2 and TRBJ2-7; TRBD2 agrees at 8 bases. The sequencing used PBMCs from blood, collected 5 days after vaccination. This receptor was taken from a middle-aged man who received an inactivated influenza vaccine. The CDR3 is CASSESRGVYEQYF. The DNA for the CDR3 is TGCGCCAGCAGTGAGTCGCGGGGGGTTTACGAGCAGTACTTC.